This T cell receptor beta chain was sequenced in a study of identical twins (dated by TCRdb to 2015 to 2016). Background on the whole study: The study deep-sequenced TCR alpha and beta repertoires from monozygotic twins, unrelated adults of various ages and cord blood to test whether fetal clonotypes persist. To rule out contamination, the twin experiments were replicated at different times with different library preparation protocols.

The germline V gene (reference sequence) specifies SEHNR as CDR1 and FQNEAQ as CDR2. V and J lose 0 bases and 5 bases, and a span of 8 bases separates them. Inclusive of the bounding cysteine and valine, the CDR3 is 13 residues long. Here the CDR3 DNA is all that survives: 39 bases in frame from base 1. Points the paper makes about the study in general: Compared with coincidental sharing between unrelated individuals, out-of-frame TCR alpha sequences shared between twins showed an excess of sequences with low generation probability. The excess sharing between twins in beta out-of-frame sequences was weaker because fewer shared sequences reduced the signal-to-noise ratio. Invariant T cells such as MAIT and iNKT could partly confound zero-insertion analyses, though diverse VJ usage argued against this for most clonotypes. Conclusions relied on cross-sectional statistical analysis, since the same donors could not be followed over many years. Abundant cord blood beta clonotypes had fewer insertions, young adult naive repertoires showed a similar but weaker trend, and memory repertoires showed no such trend. Recombination models systematically underestimated out-of-frame TCR alpha sharing in monozygotic twins but agreed with sharing between unrelated individuals.

The library was prepared using 5' RACE. TCRdb lists the instrument as Illumina HiSeq 2000. Template switching introduced a universal primer binding site; the final cDNA contained a unique molecular identifier, enabling accurate counting of TCR cDNA molecules. Specific primers in the conserved constant-segment region were used to synthesize first-strand cDNA for TCR alpha and beta chains. Each cDNA library was double barcoded, with a SMART-Mk sample barcode plus Illumina barcodes, to control for contamination. TruSeq adapter sequences, together with Illumina sample barcodes, were added in two successive PCR steps. The Illumina HiSeq platform was used with custom primers to sequence TCR alpha and beta cDNA libraries. The original pipeline was this. MiGEC processed the raw reads to extract unique molecular identifiers, while MiXCR was used to determine the CDR3 positions. Recombination models were inferred per individual with the repgenHMM and IGoR tools using an EM algorithm. Shared clonotypes were analyzed with the tcR package in R, and sharing was normalized by the product of cloneset sizes. Out-of-frame nonproductive sequences were analyzed to study raw recombination free of thymic and clonal selection effects. TCRdb redid the processing of the public reads, applying fastp at Q25 and MiXCR, and retained in-frame beta chains. Rows with one shared CDR3 protein collapse into an entry with the most common genes and DNA. The V and J calls and clone size are TCRdb's, not the authors'. In all, the sample holds more than 350,000 distinct CDR3 sequences, and approximately 10% of those were seen once. The top ten clonotypes cover under 10% of the sample.

Note on this clonotype: Its antigen remains undetermined. The sample holds no much larger clone one base away, and base qualities are not on file.

Only healthy Caucasian donors were included. The researchers also sequenced three unrelated adults who were not twins: a male aged 18 to 29, a male aged 50 to 59, and a female aged 50 to 59. Using Miltenyi CD45RO+ enrichment and human naive T-cell isolation kits, memory (CD45RO+) and naive T cells were isolated from PBMC. Input material: naive T cells sorted from blood. The cell subset or site label of this sample denotes: cells isolated with a human naive T-cell isolation kit. The sequence came from a woman between 50 and 59 years old in good health. Recombination linked TRBV7-9 to TRBJ2-7, with the D gene too uncertain to name. The DNA sequence reads TGTGCCAGCAGCTTAGCGCAAGGACACGAGCAGTACGTC. Its product reads: CASSLAQGHEQYV.